This T cell receptor beta chain emerged from a study of regulatory T cells in long-lasting Graves disease. Points from the study as a whole: Patients whose Graves' disease persisted exhibited lower TCR diversity than those newly diagnosed.

Described time point: newly diagnosed GD, antithyroid drugs for less than 3 months. RNA isolated from PBMCs was used to make the TCR library. EDTA tubes collected nine milliliters of peripheral blood. This clonotype showed up many times. Its specificity is not known. Building of the TCR beta libraries involved iRepertoire HTBI primers and Arm-PCR of CDR3 regions. TCRdb re-derived calls from the multiplex PCR reads in MiXCR, one entry per CDR3 protein. This sample has hundreds of thousands of distinct CDR3 sequences, with about 16% found just once. Specimen: peripheral blood mononuclear cells (PBMCs), collected at new diagnosis, from a patient treated with antithyroid drugs. This clonotype was obtained from a female donor with Graves disease.

Written as DNA, the CDR3 is TGTGCCACCAGTGATTTGATGAGCCCCAGCCCCCAGCATTTT. This sequence encodes CATSDLMSPSPQHF. The chain carries TRBV24-1 and TRBJ1-5; D is unresolved. Trimming removed 0 bases at V and 10 bases at J, with 12 bases between. CDR1 KGHDR and CDR2 SFDVKD come from the germline V gene. The CDR3 sequence is 14 residues long.